This T cell receptor (beta chain) was recorded in a study of T cell changes during pregnancy in multiple sclerosis. The method was immunoSEQ multiplex PCR; TCRdb's version includes in-frame clones alone and lacks a portion of them. The sample contains around 30,000 clones, 87% of which appear only once. The material sequenced was CD8+ T cells from peripheral blood mononuclear cells, taken before pregnancy. The TCR sequence derives from a female donor with multiple sclerosis, enrolled in a pregnancy study.

CDR3 DNA: TGTGCCTGGAGTCCAGCTAGCAGCTACGAGCAGTACTTC. Translating it yields CAWSPASSYEQYF. The chain joins TRBV30 to TRBJ2-7, with a tentative D call TRBD2 (5 bases). This CDR3 spans 13 amino acids. With 2 bases removed from V and 3 bases from J, the gap between germline ends came to 11 bases. Germline V gene sequence: CDR1 GTSNPN, CDR2 SVGIG (reference sequence). The variable domain in full, completed from reference TRBV30 and TRBJ2-7, reads SQTIHQWPATLVQPVGSPLSLECTVEGTSNPNLYWYRQAAGRGLQLLFYSVGIGQISSEVPQNLSASRPQDRQFILSSKKLLLSDSGFYLCAWSPASSYEQYFGPGTRLTVT.